The 9 T cell receptor beta chains listed next were all sequenced from one sample in a study of OX40 agonist ivuxolimab in advanced cancers. TCRdb's copy holds only in-frame clones and misses some; the assay was immunoSEQ multiplex PCR. The top ten hold about 2.4% of the sample, which has tens of thousands of clones, more than 75% seen once. Sequencing was performed on CD4+ or CD8+ T cells sorted from blood, taken in a trial of the OX40 agonist ivuxolimab. These receptors all stem from an adult with an advanced solid tumor such as melanoma, head and neck, liver or kidney cancer.

Written as DNA, the CDR3 is TGTGCCAGCAGACCCGGGGCAGGAGAGACCCAGTACTTC. It yields the protein CASRPGAGETQYF. This chain uses TRBV6-5 with TRBJ2-5; D possibly uses TRBD1 or TRBD2 (5 bases each). Germline CDR1 reads MNHEY; CDR2 reads SVGAGI. CDR3 length: 13 residues. Between the trimmed V and J ends, which lost 6 bases and 4 bases, there was a span of 12 bases.

This clone was seen repeatedly, ten times or more. The chain recombines TRBV2 with TRBJ1-1; no reliable D call. The V gene's germline CDR1 is SNHLY and CDR2 FYNNEI. CDR3 size: 12 residues. V was clipped by 5 bases and J by 7 bases, with 11 bases between them. The DNA for the CDR3 is TGTGCCAGCAGTCCCCTGGGTGATGAAGCTTTCTTT. Its protein product is CASSPLGDEAFF.

This chain links TRBV19 with TRBJ1-1; possibly TRBD1 for D (6 bases). The CDR3 contains 14 residues. Germline CDR1 is LNHDA and CDR2 is SQIVND (reference sequence). V was trimmed by 5 bases and J by 0 bases, leaving 10 bases between them. This chain's CDR3 is CASSLTGLNTEAFF. In DNA form, the CDR3 reads TGTGCCAGTAGTTTGACAGGTCTGAACACTGAAGCTTTCTTT.

The chain uses TRBV12-5 and TRBJ2-5; D remains ambiguous. In germline, CDR1 is LGHNT, CDR2 FRNRAP. The CDR3 is 13 amino acids. With 6 bases removed from V and 3 bases from J, the gap between germline ends came to 11 bases. The CDR3 sequence is CASGSSNEETQYF. The CDR3 coding sequence is TGTGCTAGTGGCTCCAGCAATGAAGAGACCCAGTACTTC.

This clone came up once. This sequence joins TRBV4-1 and TRBJ2-3; TRBD2 aligns across 7 bases. V gave up 5 bases and J gave up 0 bases; unmatched junction bases: 8. The CDR3 contains 16 residues. In germline, CDR1 is MGHRA, CDR2 YSYEKL. The CDR3 nucleotides are TGCGCCAGCAGCAGAGGACTAGTCGTTAGCACAGATACGCAGTATTTT. Translated, it gives CASSRGLVVSTDTQYF.

This chain joins TRBV5-1 and TRBJ1-2; the D is unclear. The V end was cut by 0 bases, the J end by 6 bases, with 3 bases between. This CDR3 has 11 amino acids. Germline-derived CDR1 and CDR2 are SGHRS and YFSETQ. In DNA, the CDR3 is TGCGCCAGCAGCTTGGCCGATGGCTACACCTTC. This codes for CASSLADGYTF.

J is TRBJ1-6 and V is TRBV10-3, with TRBD1 matching over 9 bases. The V gene end was trimmed by 6 bases and the J gene end by 7 bases; junction bases not matched to a gene: 7. Germline V gene data show CDR1 as ENHRY and CDR2 as SYGVKD. CDR3 length: 15 amino acids. The DNA for the CDR3 is TGTGCCATCAGCCGGGACAGGGCCATCAATTCACCCCTCCACTTT. Its translation: CAISRDRAINSPLHF.

The chain carries TRBV6-6 and TRBJ2-1; 9 nucleotides line up with TRBD2. Losses at the gene ends were 2 bases for V and 7 bases for J; bases not matched to a gene: 6. The CDR3 runs 15 residues. CDR1 and CDR2 from the germline V gene are MNHNY and SVGAGI (reference sequence). In nucleotides, the CDR3 is TGTGCCAGCAGTTACAGCGGTAGCGGGGGAAATGAGCAGTTCTTC. It specifies CASSYSGSGGNEQFF.

The chain employs TRBV6-5 and TRBJ2-1; possible D gene TRBD1, 6 bases. V lost 2 bases, J lost 10 bases, and 9 bases lay in between. Germline V gives CDR1 MNHEY, CDR2 SVGAGI. The CDR3 runs to 12 residues. CDR3 sequence (DNA): TGTGCCAGCAGTTACGTAACAGGGGAGCAGTTCTTC. This translates into CASSYVTGEQFF.